The T cell receptor beta chain under discussion was sequenced for a study of blood T cells in healthy people across ages. Study details: Template switching recovered approximately one barcoded beta molecule for every two T cells. Study outcomes and limitations: Significant beta diversity loss was already apparent by age approximately 36, declining roughly linearly. When one million T cells were used, diversity estimates were thought to be underestimates.

This CDR3 is built from 14 residues. V gave up 5 bases and J gave up 8 bases, with 15 bases separating them. CDR1 is SGHTA and CDR2 is FQGNSA in the germline V gene. A second about 6 to 12 cycle PCR used barcoded and J-beta primers. All samples gave at least 3 million CDR3-containing paired-end reads. TCRdb re-analysed the 5' RACE reads in MiXCR, keeping a single row per CDR3 protein. The sample shows roughly 680,000 distinct CDR3 sequences, 45% to 60% of them seen only once. A few counts support this clonotype. Its target is not known. The clonotype comes from a woman of 80 years or more in good health. Sequenced sample: blood. The chain carries TRBV7-2 and TRBJ1-4, with a weak D call TRBD1 (5 bases). In DNA, the CDR3 is TGTGCCAGCAGCCGTTCGGGCTGGGGGGAAAAACTGTTTTTT. Amino acid sequence: CASSRSGWGEKLFF.